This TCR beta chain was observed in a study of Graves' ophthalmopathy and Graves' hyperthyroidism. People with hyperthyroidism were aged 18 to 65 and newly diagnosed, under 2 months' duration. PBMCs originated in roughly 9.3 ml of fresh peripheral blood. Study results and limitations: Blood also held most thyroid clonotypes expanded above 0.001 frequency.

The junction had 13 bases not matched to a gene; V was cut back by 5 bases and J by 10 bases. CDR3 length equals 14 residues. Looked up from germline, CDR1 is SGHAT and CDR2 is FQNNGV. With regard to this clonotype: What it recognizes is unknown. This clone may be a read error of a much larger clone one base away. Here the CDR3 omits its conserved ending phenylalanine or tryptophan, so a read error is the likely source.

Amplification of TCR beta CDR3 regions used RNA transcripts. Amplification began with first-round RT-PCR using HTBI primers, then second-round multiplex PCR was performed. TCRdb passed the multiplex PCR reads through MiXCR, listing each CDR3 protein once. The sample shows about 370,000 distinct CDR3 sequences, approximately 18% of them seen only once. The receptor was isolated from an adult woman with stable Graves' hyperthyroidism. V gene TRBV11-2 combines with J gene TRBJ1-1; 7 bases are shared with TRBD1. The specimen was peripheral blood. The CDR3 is CASSLGQKGGGAFL. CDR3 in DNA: TGTGCCAGCAGCCTGGGACAGAAGGGCGGGGGAGCTTTCTTG.